The clone carrying this T cell receptor beta chain was seen more than once but under ten times. V was pared by 4 bases and J by 7 bases, with 9 bases of the junction left unmatched. CDR1 is SEHNR, CDR2 FQNEAQ, per germline (reference sequence). CDR3 length equals 16 residues. This record belongs to a study of blood T cell repertoires in COVID-19. Looking at the study overall: The study drew acute and convalescent COVID-19 samples from the United States, Italy and Spain. PBMCs, B-cell-depleted T cells, or T cells were the source of the cDNA or gDNA that made up the material.

Per the original data handling: Reference gene primer amplification gave nucleated cell count estimates. Here immunoSEQ multiplex PCR was the method, and the copy in TCRdb shows in-frame clones only, minus some. V and J calls and clone size are copied from that table; D and trimming were computed from the DNA. The sample lists around 100,000 clones; 75% to 90% were seen once. The source of this sequence is a woman aged 80 or over with acute or convalescent COVID-19. Material for sequencing was peripheral blood. V is TRBV7-9 and J is TRBJ2-7; 14 bases are shared with TRBD2. The CDR3, as DNA: TGTGCCAGCAGCTGGCCGACTAGCGGGGGGGCTGGAGAGCAGTACTTC. This sequence encodes CASSWPTSGGAGEQYF. The variable domain in full, with the rest retrieved from reference TRBV7-9 and TRBJ2-7, is DTGVSQNPRHKITKRGQNVTFRCDPISEHNRLYWYRQTLGQGPEFLTYFQNEAQLEKSRLLSDRFSAERPKGSFSTLEIQRTEQGDSAMYLCASSWPTSGGAGEQYFGPGTRLTVT.